The 29 T cell receptor beta chains given below trace back to one sample, sequenced in a study of blood T cell repertoires in COVID-19. The repertoire was sequenced with immunoSEQ multiplex PCR; TCRdb's copy has only in-frame clones and lacks some. The sample carries about 43,000 clones, about 87% recorded once. Sequencing used peripheral blood. The source is a man aged 55 to 70 with active COVID-19.

In this sample, this clone turned up once. The chain couples TRBV24-1 to TRBJ2-1, with D perhaps matching TRBD1 (5 bases). V was pared by 7 bases and J by 0 bases, with 15 bases between. The CDR3 runs 16 residues. Germline V gives CDR1 KGHDR, CDR2 SFDVKD. The CDR3 reads CATSPQGDSSYNEQFF. CDR3 bases: TGTGCCACCAGCCCCCAGGGTGACAGCTCCTACAATGAGCAGTTCTTC.

The rearrangement joins TRBV5-1 to TRBJ1-1; no firm D call. This CDR3 has 13 amino acids. V was shortened by 2 bases and J by 3 bases, with 8 bases between the two germline ends. CDR1 and CDR2 (germline): SGHRS, YFSETQ. The CDR3 region is CASSLGGDTEAFF. The CDR3 coding sequence is TGCGCCAGCAGCTTAGGCGGCGACACTGAAGCTTTCTTT.

The chain is built from TRBV27 and TRBJ2-7, with 7 bases aligning to TRBD1. V was pared by 6 bases and J by 2 bases, with 4 bases of the junction left unmatched. The CDR3 extends over 13 amino acids. The germline gives CDR1 MNHEY, CDR2 SMNVEV (reference sequence). The CDR3 protein is CASRTGTAYEQYF. The DNA for the CDR3 is TGTGCCAGCAGGACCGGGACAGCCTACGAGCAGTACTTC.

CDR3 DNA sequence: TGTGCCAGCACATTCACAGATACGCAGTATTTT. Amino acids: CASTFTDTQYF. The genes are TRBV28 and TRBJ2-3, with D uncertain. The V gene lost 7 bases and the J gene lost 2 bases, with 4 bases spanning the gap. Per germline, CDR1 MDHEN and CDR2 SYDVKM. The CDR3 has 11 amino acids.

This clone occurred once. V gene TRBV28 combines with J gene TRBJ2-2, with TRBD2 matching over 9 bases. The CDR3 is 16 amino acids. Germline V gene sequence: CDR1 MDHEN, CDR2 SYDVKM. V gave up 9 bases and J gave up 1 base; unmatched junction bases: 9. The CDR3 loop reads CASTPGTSWNTGELFF. The CDR3 bases are TGTGCCAGTACCCCCGGGACTAGCTGGAACACCGGGGAGCTGTTTTTT.

CDR3 sequence reads: CASSPIGQASTEAFF. The CDR3 DNA follows: TGTGCCAGCTCACCAATAGGACAGGCAAGCACTGAAGCTTTCTTT. The V and J genes are TRBV18 and TRBJ1-1, with 7 nucleotides matching TRBD1. The CDR3 consists of 15 residues. Unmatched junction bases numbered 7, after V lost 2 bases and J lost 4 bases. Germline V gives CDR1 KGHSH, CDR2 LQKENI.

The V gene is TRBV5-1, the J gene TRBJ2-1, with 10 bases aligning to TRBD2. The CDR3 sequence is 19 residues long. Trimming took 4 bases from V and 4 from J; bases not matched to a gene: 17. Germline-derived CDR1 and CDR2 are SGHRS and YFSETQ. CDR3 in amino acids: CASSDLIGVSGGPYNEQFF. The CDR3, as DNA: TGCGCCAGCAGCGACCTAATAGGGGTTAGCGGGGGGCCATACAATGAGCAGTTCTTC.

The J gene is TRBJ1-5, the V gene TRBV19, with 8 bases aligning to TRBD1. The CDR3 runs to 14 residues. Germline lookup yields CDR1 LNHDA and CDR2 SQIVND (reference sequence). V shed 7 bases, J shed 4 bases, and the junction held 6 bases outside the gene matches. The CDR3 DNA reads as TGTGCCAGTAATAGTAGGGACAGGAATCAGCCCCAGCATTTT. This codes for CASNSRDRNQPQHF. The full variable domain, in which reference TRBV19 and TRBJ1-5 provide the parts outside the CDR3, is DGGITQSPKYLFRKEGQNVTLSCEQNLNHDAMYWYRQDPGQGLRLIYYSQIVNDFQKGDIAEGYSVSREKKESFPLTVTSAQKNPTAFYLCASNSRDRNQPQHFGDGTRLSIL.

This clone was observed once. This chain connects TRBV6-2 or TRBV6-3 to TRBJ2-7, with D perhaps TRBD2 (6 bases). The CDR3 has 11 residues. Trimming pared 5 bases from V and 6 bases from J, leaving 8 bases between. Per germline, CDR1 MNHEY and CDR2 SVGEGT. The CDR3 here is CASSRGLEQYF. For the CDR3, the DNA is TGTGCCAGCAGTCGGGGACTCGAGCAGTACTTC.

The V and J genes are TRBV7-8 and TRBJ2-1, with TRBD2 matching 12 bases. The CDR3 totals 16 residues. The ends lost 4 bases at V and 4 bases at J; junction bases unmatched: 5. Germline CDR1 reads SGHVS; CDR2 reads FQNEAQ. DNA for the CDR3: TGTGCCAGCAGCTCGAGACTAGCGGGAGAATACAATGAGCAGTTCTTC. This codes for CASSSRLAGEYNEQFF.

This CDR3 is CASSPGRWTGEGNQPQHF. The CDR3 region has the DNA TGCGCCAGCAGCCCCGGCCGCTGGACAGGGGAAGGCAATCAGCCCCAGCATTTT. V is TRBV5-1 and J is TRBJ1-5; 9 nucleotides line up with TRBD1. Germline-derived CDR1 and CDR2 are SGHRS and YFSETQ. The CDR3 loop spans 18 amino acids. With V trimmed by 4 bases and J by 2 bases, 13 bases remained unmatched.

This chain links TRBV20-1 with TRBJ2-1; D unresolved. With 0 bases removed from V and 12 bases from J, the gap between germline ends came to 9 bases. The CDR3 length is 11 residues. Germline CDR1 DFQATT, CDR2 SNEGSKA (reference sequence). The CDR3 is CSARDGSGQFF. As DNA, the CDR3 is TGCAGTGCTAGAGATGGTTCGGGGCAGTTCTTC.

This chain joins TRBV30 and TRBJ1-2; D may be TRBD1 (5 bases). The CDR3 has 15 amino acids. Trimming stripped 0 bases from V and 8 bases from J, with 19 bases between. CDR1 is GTSNPN and CDR2 is SVGIG in the germline V gene (reference sequence). CDR3 sequence: CAWSVLLAGLNGYTF. As DNA, the CDR3 is TGTGCCTGGAGTGTACTTCTAGCGGGGCTCAACGGCTACACCTTC. Full variable domain (outside the CDR3, taken from reference TRBV30 and TRBJ1-2): SQTIHQWPATLVQPVGSPLSLECTVEGTSNPNLYWYRQAAGRGLQLLFYSVGIGQISSEVPQNLSASRPQDRQFILSSKKLLLSDSGFYLCAWSVLLAGLNGYTFGSGTRLTVV.

J is TRBJ2-3 and V is TRBV3-1 (or the pseudogene TRBV3-2); possibly TRBD2 for D (5 bases). CDR3 length: 13 residues. Per the germline V gene, CDR1 is LGHDT and CDR2 is YNNKEL (reference sequence). V lost 8 bases and J lost 5, with 14 bases in between. CDR3 DNA: TGTGCCAGCCGGTCGGGGTCGCGAGATACGCAGTATTTT. The encoded protein is CASRSGSRDTQYF.

This sequence joins TRBV4-1 and TRBJ1-1; the D gene is possibly TRBD1 (5 bases). Trimming took off 4 bases at V and 4 bases at J, with 19 bases between the two ends. From germline, CDR1 is MGHRA and CDR2 YSYEKL. This CDR3 comprises 16 residues. For the CDR3, the DNA is TGCGCCAGCAGCCCCACAGGCGGGGGAGAGGGCACTGAAGCTTTCTTT. Translating gives CASSPTGGGEGTEAFF.

This clone was seen once. The rearrangement links TRBV5-1 to TRBJ1-2; D is uncertain. CDR3 size: 13 residues. Germline CDR1 SGHRS, CDR2 YFSETQ. V shed 0 bases and J shed 4 bases, with 7 bases lying between them. CDR3 DNA sequence: TGCGCCAGCAGCTTGGGGGAGGCCTATGGCTACACCTTC. Protein: CASSLGEAYGYTF.

The chain is built from TRBV27 and TRBJ2-7; D perhaps matches TRBD1 (6 bases). The germline CDR1 and CDR2 sequences are MNHEY and SMNVEV (reference sequence). The CDR3 has 13 amino acids. V lost 3 bases, J lost 2 bases, and 8 bases lay in between. The CDR3 sequence is CASSLPGAYEQYF. CDR3 nucleotides: TGTGCCAGCAGTTTGCCAGGGGCCTACGAGCAGTACTTC.

The genes are TRBV7-2 and TRBJ1-1, with D perhaps matching TRBD1 (5 bases). The germline gives CDR1 SGHTA, CDR2 FQGNSA. The CDR3 loop spans 16 amino acids. The V gene lost 0 bases and the J gene lost 1 base, with 12 bases spanning the gap. The CDR3 reads CASSLAFFQGNTEAFF. CDR3 in DNA: TGTGCCAGCAGCTTAGCTTTTTTTCAGGGGAACACTGAAGCTTTCTTT.

The rearrangement links TRBV24-1 to TRBJ2-3; no firm D call. Trimming removed 6 bases from V and 2 bases from J, with 14 bases in between. CDR1 and CDR2 (germline): KGHDR, SFDVKD. The CDR3 is 15 amino acids. The CDR3 DNA reads as TGTGCCACCAGTCCTGAGGATCAACACACAGATACGCAGTATTTT. It encodes CATSPEDQHTDTQYF.

The chain carries TRBV4-3 and TRBJ2-7; TRBD1 is a possible D gene (6 bases). Germline assignment: CDR1 LGHNA and CDR2 YSLEER. V lost 0 bases and J 6 bases, leaving 12 bases between the germline ends. This CDR3 is 14 amino acids long. The CDR3 sequence: CASSQEPQGLEQYF. The CDR3 region has the DNA TGCGCCAGCAGCCAAGAGCCACAGGGCCTCGAGCAGTACTTC.

The chain combines TRBV2 with TRBJ2-1; tentatively, D is TRBD1 (6 bases). Germline V gene data show CDR1 as SNHLY and CDR2 as FYNNEI. The CDR3 contains 15 residues. Trimming took off 3 bases at V and 6 bases at J, with 15 bases between the two ends. CDR3 nucleotides: TGTGCCAGCAGTGACGCCCGGGCCAGGGGCAATGAGCAGTTCTTC. Protein product: CASSDARARGNEQFF.

V gene TRBV9 combines with J gene TRBJ2-6; D unclear. V was shortened by 1 base and J by 4 bases, with 9 bases between the two germline ends. The germline gives CDR1 SGDLS, CDR2 YYNGEE. CDR3 size: 15 residues. In nucleotides, the CDR3 is TGTGCCAGCAGCGTACAGCGCGCCGGGGCCAACGTCCTGACTTTC. The encoded protein is CASSVQRAGANVLTF.

CDR3 DNA sequence: TGTGCCAGCAGCCGAACAGGGAGCTCTGGAAACACCATATATTTT. The encoded protein is CASSRTGSSGNTIYF. The genes are TRBV3-1 (or the pseudogene TRBV3-2) and TRBJ1-3, with D possibly matching TRBD1 (6 bases). CDR1 and CDR2 (germline): LGHDT, YNNKEL (reference sequence). CDR3 size: 15 residues. V was cut by 4 bases and J by 0 bases, with 10 bases left in between.

The chain employs TRBV7-8 and TRBJ1-1; D is unresolved. Germline V gives CDR1 SGHVS, CDR2 FQNEAQ. This CDR3 is built from 16 residues. V lost 2 bases and J lost 5, with 18 bases in between. The DNA of the CDR3 is TGTGCCAGCAGCTTATTAAATTTTGGGAGTAAGACTGAAGCTTTCTTT. Translated, it gives CASSLLNFGSKTEAFF.

The chain combines TRBV7-3 with TRBJ1-2; 8 bases fit TRBD1. The trim removed 5 bases at V and 4 bases at J, leaving 9 bases unmatched. Looked up from germline, CDR1 is SGHTA and CDR2 is FQGTGA. This CDR3 region has 15 residues. The CDR3 protein is CASSQGAGLPYGYTF. The CDR3 DNA follows: TGTGCCAGCAGCCAGGGGGCAGGGCTGCCCTATGGCTACACCTTC. The full variable domain, in which reference TRBV7-3 and TRBJ1-2 provide the parts outside the CDR3, is GAGVSQTPSNKVTEKGKYVELRCDPISGHTALYWYRQSLGQGPEFLIYFQGTGAADDSGLPNDRFFAVRPEGSVSTLKIQRTERGDSAVYLCASSQGAGLPYGYTFGSGTRLTVV.

Only one count was recorded for this clone. The chain employs TRBV6-5 and TRBJ1-2; TRBD1 aligns across 11 bases. The CDR3 contains 14 residues. With V trimmed by 6 bases and J by 6 bases, 6 bases remained unmatched. CDR1 and CDR2 (germline): MNHEY, SVGAGI. CDR3 sequence: CASSSDRGLDGYTF. For the CDR3, the DNA is TGTGCCAGCAGCTCGGACAGGGGGCTCGATGGCTACACCTTC.

The chain uses TRBV6-2 or TRBV6-3 and TRBJ2-7, with 7 bases lining up with TRBD2. Germline V CDR1 and CDR2: MNHEY, SVGEGT. The CDR3 loop spans 16 amino acids. The V gene end was trimmed by 2 bases and the J gene end by 0 bases; junction bases not matched to a gene: 7. This chain's CDR3 is CASSYGYLAASYEQYF. The CDR3 DNA follows: TGTGCCAGCAGTTACGGTTACCTAGCGGCCTCCTACGAGCAGTACTTC.

The chain combines TRBV15 with TRBJ2-7; 11 bases line up with TRBD2. Germline lookup yields CDR1 LNHNV and CDR2 YYDKDF (reference sequence). The CDR3 sequence is 14 residues long. Germline trimming cut 9 bases from V and 2 bases from J; bases unmatched to any gene: 6. The CDR3 spells CATKTSGIPYEQYF. DNA of the CDR3: TGTGCCACGAAGACTAGCGGGATTCCCTACGAGCAGTACTTC.

The chain has TRBV12-3 or TRBV12-4 and TRBJ2-5; D is unclear. The CDR3 runs to 13 residues. The V gene lost 2 bases and the J gene lost 2 bases, with 6 bases spanning the gap. This chain's CDR3 is CASSLYSQETQYF. In DNA form, the CDR3 reads TGTGCCAGCAGTTTATACTCACAAGAGACCCAGTACTTC.